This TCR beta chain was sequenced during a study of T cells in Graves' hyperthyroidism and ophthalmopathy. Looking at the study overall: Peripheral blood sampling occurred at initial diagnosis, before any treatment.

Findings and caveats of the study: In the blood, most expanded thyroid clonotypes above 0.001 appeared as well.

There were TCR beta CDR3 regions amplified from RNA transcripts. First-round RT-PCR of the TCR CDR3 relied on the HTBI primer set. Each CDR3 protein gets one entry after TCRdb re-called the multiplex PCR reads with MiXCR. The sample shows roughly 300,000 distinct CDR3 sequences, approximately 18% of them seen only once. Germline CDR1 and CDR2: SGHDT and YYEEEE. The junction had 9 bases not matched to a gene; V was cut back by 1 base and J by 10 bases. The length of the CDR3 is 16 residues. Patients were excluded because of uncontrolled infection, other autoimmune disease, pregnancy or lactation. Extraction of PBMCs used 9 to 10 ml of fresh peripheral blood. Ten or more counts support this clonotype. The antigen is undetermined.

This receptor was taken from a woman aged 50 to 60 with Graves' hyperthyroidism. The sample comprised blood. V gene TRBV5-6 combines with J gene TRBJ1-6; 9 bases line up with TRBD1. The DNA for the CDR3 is TGTGCCAGCAGCTTGACCGGGACAGGGACCGTCTCACCCCTCCACTTT. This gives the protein CASSLTGTGTVSPLHF.